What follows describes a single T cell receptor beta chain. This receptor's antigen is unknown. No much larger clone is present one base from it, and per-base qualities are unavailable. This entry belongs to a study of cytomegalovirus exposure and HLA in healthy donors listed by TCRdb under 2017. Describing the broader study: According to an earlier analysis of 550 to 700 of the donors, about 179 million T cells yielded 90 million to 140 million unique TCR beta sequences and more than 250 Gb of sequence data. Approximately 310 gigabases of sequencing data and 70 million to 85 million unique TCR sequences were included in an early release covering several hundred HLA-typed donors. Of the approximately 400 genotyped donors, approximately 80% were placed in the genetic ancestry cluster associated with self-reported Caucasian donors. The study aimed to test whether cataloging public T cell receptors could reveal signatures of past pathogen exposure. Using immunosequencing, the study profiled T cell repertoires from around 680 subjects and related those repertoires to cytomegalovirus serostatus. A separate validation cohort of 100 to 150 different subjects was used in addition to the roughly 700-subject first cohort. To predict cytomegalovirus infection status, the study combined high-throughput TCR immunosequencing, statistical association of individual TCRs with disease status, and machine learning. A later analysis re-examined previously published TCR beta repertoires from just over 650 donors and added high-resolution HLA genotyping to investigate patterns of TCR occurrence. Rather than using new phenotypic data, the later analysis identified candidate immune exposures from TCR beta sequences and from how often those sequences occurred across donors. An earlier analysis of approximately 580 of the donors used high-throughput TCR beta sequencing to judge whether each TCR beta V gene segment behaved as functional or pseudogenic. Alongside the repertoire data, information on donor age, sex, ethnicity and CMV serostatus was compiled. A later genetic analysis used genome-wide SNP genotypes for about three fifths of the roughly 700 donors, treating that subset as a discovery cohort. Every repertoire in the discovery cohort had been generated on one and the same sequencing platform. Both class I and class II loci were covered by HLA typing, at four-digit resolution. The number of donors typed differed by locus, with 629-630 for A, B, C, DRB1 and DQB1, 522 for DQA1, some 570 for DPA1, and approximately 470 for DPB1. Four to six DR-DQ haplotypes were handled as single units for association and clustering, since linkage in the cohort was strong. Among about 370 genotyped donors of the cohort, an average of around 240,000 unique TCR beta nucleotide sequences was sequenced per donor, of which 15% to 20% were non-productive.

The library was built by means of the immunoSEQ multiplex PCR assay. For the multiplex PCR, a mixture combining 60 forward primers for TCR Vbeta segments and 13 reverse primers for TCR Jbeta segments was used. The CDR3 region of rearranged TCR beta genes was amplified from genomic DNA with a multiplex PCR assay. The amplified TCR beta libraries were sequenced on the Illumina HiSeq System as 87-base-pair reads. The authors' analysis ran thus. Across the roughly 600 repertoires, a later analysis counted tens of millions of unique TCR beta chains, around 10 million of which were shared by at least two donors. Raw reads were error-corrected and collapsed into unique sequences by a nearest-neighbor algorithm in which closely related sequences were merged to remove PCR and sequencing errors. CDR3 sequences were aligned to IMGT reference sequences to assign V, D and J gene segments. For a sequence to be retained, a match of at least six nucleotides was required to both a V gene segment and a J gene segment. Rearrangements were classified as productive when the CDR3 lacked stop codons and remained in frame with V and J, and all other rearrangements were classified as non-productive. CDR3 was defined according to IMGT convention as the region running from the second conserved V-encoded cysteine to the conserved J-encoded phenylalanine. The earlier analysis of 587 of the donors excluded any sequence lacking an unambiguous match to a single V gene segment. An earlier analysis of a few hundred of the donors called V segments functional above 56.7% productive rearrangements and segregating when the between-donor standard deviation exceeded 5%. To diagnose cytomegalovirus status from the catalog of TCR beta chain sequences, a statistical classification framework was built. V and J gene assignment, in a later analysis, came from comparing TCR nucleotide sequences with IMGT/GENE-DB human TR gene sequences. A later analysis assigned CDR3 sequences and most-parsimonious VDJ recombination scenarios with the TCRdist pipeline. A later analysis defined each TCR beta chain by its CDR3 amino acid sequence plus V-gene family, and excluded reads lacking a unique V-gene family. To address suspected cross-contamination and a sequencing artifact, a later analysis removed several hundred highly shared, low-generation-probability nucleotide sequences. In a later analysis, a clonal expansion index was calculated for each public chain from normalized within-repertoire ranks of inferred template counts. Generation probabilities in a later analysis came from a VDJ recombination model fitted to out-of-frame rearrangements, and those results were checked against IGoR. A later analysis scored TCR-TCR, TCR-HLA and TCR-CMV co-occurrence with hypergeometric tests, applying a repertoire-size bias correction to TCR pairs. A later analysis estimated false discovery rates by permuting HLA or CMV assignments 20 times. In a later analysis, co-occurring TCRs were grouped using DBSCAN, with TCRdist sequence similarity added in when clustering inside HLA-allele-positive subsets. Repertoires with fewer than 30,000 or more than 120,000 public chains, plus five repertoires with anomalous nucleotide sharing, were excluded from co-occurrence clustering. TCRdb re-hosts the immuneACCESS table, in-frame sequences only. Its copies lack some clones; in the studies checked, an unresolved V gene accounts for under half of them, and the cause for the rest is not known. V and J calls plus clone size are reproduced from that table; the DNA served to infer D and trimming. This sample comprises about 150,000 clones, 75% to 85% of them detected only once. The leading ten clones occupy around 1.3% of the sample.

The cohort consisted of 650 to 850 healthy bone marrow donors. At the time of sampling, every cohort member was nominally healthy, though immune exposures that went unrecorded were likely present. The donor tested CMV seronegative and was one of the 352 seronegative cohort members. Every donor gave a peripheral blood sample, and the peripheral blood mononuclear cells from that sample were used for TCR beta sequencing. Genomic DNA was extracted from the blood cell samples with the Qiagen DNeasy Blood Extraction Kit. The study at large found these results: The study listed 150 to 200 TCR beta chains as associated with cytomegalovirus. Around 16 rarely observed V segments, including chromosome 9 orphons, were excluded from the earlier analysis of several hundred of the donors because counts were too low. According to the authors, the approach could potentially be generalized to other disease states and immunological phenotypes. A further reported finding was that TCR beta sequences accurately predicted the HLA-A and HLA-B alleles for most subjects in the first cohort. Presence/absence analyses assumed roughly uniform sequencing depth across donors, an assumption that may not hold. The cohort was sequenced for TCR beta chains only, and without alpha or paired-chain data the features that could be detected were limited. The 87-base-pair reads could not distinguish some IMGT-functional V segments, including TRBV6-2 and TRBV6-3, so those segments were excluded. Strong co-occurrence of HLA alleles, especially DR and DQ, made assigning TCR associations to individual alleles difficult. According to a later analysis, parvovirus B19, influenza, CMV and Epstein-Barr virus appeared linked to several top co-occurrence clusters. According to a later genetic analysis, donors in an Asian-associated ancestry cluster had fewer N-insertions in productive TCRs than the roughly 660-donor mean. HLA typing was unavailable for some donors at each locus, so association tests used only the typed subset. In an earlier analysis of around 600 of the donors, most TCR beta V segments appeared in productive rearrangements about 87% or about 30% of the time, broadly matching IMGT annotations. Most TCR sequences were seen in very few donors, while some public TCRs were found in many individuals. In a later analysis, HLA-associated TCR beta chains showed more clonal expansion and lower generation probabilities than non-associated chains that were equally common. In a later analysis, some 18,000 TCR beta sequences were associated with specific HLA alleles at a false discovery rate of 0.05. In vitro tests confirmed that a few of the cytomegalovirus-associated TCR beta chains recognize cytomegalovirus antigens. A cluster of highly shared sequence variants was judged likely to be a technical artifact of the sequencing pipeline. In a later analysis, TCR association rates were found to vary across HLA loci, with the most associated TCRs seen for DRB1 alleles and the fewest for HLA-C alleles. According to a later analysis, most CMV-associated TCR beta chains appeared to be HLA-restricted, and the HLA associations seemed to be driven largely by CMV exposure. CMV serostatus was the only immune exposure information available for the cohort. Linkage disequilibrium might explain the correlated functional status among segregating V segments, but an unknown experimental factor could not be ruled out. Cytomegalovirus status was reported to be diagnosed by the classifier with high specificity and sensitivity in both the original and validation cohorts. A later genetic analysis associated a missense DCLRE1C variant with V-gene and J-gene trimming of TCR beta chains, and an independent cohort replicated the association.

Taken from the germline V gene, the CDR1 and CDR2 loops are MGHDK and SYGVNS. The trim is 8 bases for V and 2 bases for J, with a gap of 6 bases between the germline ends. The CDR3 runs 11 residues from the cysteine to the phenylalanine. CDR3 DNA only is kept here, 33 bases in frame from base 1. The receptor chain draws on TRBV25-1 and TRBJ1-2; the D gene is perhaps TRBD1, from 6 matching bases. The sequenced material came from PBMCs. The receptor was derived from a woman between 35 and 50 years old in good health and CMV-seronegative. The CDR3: CASGQNYGYTF. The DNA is TGTGCCAGCGGACAGAACTATGGCTACACCTTC.